These 25 T cell receptor beta chains came from one sample sequenced in a study of read filtering for tumor transcriptome and immune sequencing. From 300 to 400 ng of RNA, a library with molecular barcoded alpha/delta and beta/gamma adaptors was made. In TCRdb, the reads were re-called with MiXCR into one record per CDR3 protein. The sample consists of around 140,000 distinct CDR3 sequences, 13% of them appearing once. Sequenced input: a population of CD138-negative cells sorted from bone marrow. These receptors originate from a donor aged 40 or over with multiple myeloma.

This clonotype showed up many times. The chain links TRBV11-3 to TRBJ1-1; 8 positions match TRBD1. CDR3 length equals 14 residues. The V segment lost 7 bases and the J segment 3 bases; nucleotides outside the gene matches: 7. Per germline, CDR1 SGHNT and CDR2 YENEEA. The CDR3 spells CASNPTGVHTEAFF. CDR3 nucleotide sequence: TGTGCCAGCAACCCGACAGGGGTGCACACTGAAGCTTTCTTT.

This clonotype has ten or more counts. The rearrangement uses TRBV7-9 and TRBJ1-1; 8 bases are shared with TRBD1. The J segment lost 5 bases and the V segment lost 5 bases, leaving 13 bases of the junction unmatched. The CDR3 is 16 residues long. Germline CDR1 and CDR2: SEHNR and FQNEAQ (reference sequence). The CDR3: CASSLDRVTRGTEAFF. The CDR3 coding sequence is TGTGCCAGCAGCCTGGACAGGGTAACAAGAGGGACTGAAGCTTTCTTT.

At least ten counts were recorded for this clonotype. V usage is TRBV11-2 and J usage is TRBJ2-1, with 12 positions matching TRBD2. This CDR3 has 18 amino acids. Germline V gene data show CDR1 as SGHAT and CDR2 as FQNNGV. The J segment lost 0 bases and the V segment lost 5 bases, leaving 8 bases of the junction unmatched. CDR3 amino acids: CASSPGTSGPSSYNEQFF. The CDR3 bases are TGTGCCAGCAGCCCAGGGACTAGCGGGCCGAGCTCCTACAATGAGCAGTTCTTC.

This clonotype was found many times. The chain joins TRBV6-5 to TRBJ2-1; TRBD2 aligns across 12 bases. CDR3 length: 16 residues. CDR1 and CDR2 (germline): MNHEY, SVGAGI. Germline trimming cut 2 bases from V and 4 bases from J; bases unmatched to any gene: 3. The DNA for the CDR3 is TGTGCCAGCAGTTACGCGACTAGCGGGAGTTACAATGAGCAGTTCTTC. Protein: CASSYATSGSYNEQFF.

A note on this clonotype: Just one base apart from a much larger clone, this may be a read error. The chain is built from TRBV7-2 and TRBJ1-1; D gene ambiguous. CDR3 length: 14 amino acids. Germline values: CDR1 SGHTA, CDR2 FQGNSA. The CDR3, as DNA: TGTGCCAGCAGCTTTGGGCAGTTGAACGCTGAAGCTTTCTTT. As protein: CASSFGQLNAEAFF.

The V and J genes are TRBV2 and TRBJ2-5; 11 bases line up with TRBD2. The ends lost 1 base at V and 2 bases at J; junction bases unmatched: 0. This CDR3 is built from 15 residues. The V gene's germline CDR1 is SNHLY and CDR2 FYNNEI. The CDR3 nucleotides read TGTGCCAGCAGTGAAGGACTAGCGGGACAAGAGACCCAGTACTTC. It encodes CASSEGLAGQETQYF. The full variable domain, completed using reference TRBV2 and TRBJ2-5, is EPEVTQTPSHQVTQMGQEVILRCVPISNHLYFYWYRQILGQKVEFLVSFYNNEISEKSEIFDDQFSVERPDGSNFTLKIRSTKLEDSAMYFCASSEGLAGQETQYFGPGTRLLVL.

This clonotype appeared many times. V and J are TRBV11-2 and TRBJ2-3; 7 bases map to TRBD2. This CDR3 is built from 16 residues. V gave up 5 bases and J gave up 2 bases; unmatched junction bases: 10. Germline loops: CDR1 SGHAT, CDR2 FQNNGV. The CDR3: CASSTKEGRATDTQYF. For the CDR3, the DNA is TGTGCCAGCAGCACCAAGGAAGGGAGGGCCACAGATACGCAGTATTTT.

In the case of this clonotype: With a much larger clone just one base away, this may be a read error. This chain joins TRBV4-1 and TRBJ2-3; 9 bases are a match to TRBD1. Germline V gene lookup returns CDR1 MGHRA and CDR2 YSYEKL. V dropped 1 base and J dropped 8; count of bases not matched to a gene: 13. CDR3 length equals 17 residues. The CDR3 region is CASSQVGDRVGSGTQYF. In DNA, the CDR3 is TGCGCCAGCAGCCAAGTTGGGGACAGGGTAGGAAGCGGTACGCAGTATTTT.

This clonotype showed up just a few times. This may stem from a read error, because a much larger clone lies one nucleotide away. This chain links TRBV11-3 with TRBJ1-1, with TRBD1 identical over 7 bases. Germline assignment: CDR1 SGHNT and CDR2 YENEEA. The CDR3 runs to 16 residues. V trimming: 1 base; J trimming: 0 bases; junction bases outside the gene matches: 5. The CDR3 spells CASSLGQGAVNTEAFF. The CDR3 DNA reads as TGTGCCAGCAGCTTAGGACAGGGAGCCGTGAACACTGAAGCTTTCTTT.

In the case of this clonotype: A much larger clone sits a single nucleotide away, making a read error possible. The chain joins TRBV4-1 to TRBJ1-2; 7 nucleotides match TRBD1. V lost 1 base, J lost 4 bases, and 6 bases stayed unmatched. CDR3 length: 15 residues. Germline V gene sequence: CDR1 MGHRA, CDR2 YSYEKL. The CDR3 protein is CASSQGQPGGYGYTF. The CDR3 coding sequence is TGCGCCAGCAGCCAAGGCCAGCCAGGGGGCTATGGCTACACCTTC.

This clonotype was counted ten times or more. The chain uses TRBV2 and TRBJ1-4; TRBD1 agrees at 7 bases. Trimming removed 10 bases from V and 0 bases from J; junction bases left unmatched: 5. CDR1 and CDR2 from the germline V gene are SNHLY and FYNNEI. The CDR3 runs 14 residues. CDR3 protein: CATQGEATNEKLFF. The CDR3 nucleotides are TGTGCCACCCAGGGGGAGGCAACTAATGAAAAACTGTTTTTT.

This clonotype was recorded a few times. The V gene is TRBV19, the J gene TRBJ2-7; 10 nucleotides line up with TRBD2. Germline CDR1 LNHDA, CDR2 SQIVND (reference sequence). The CDR3 is 14 amino acids. The V segment lost 5 bases and the J segment 7 bases; nucleotides outside the gene matches: 8. The chain's CDR3 is CASSPGLALGEQYF. CDR3 coding DNA: TGTGCCAGTAGTCCGGGACTAGCGTTAGGGGAGCAGTACTTC. The full variable domain, with the rest looked up from reference TRBV19 and TRBJ2-7, is DGGITQSPKYLFRKEGQNVTLSCEQNLNHDAMYWYRQDPGQGLRLIYYSQIVNDFQKGDIAEGYSVSREKKESFPLTVTSAQKNPTAFYLCASSPGLALGEQYFGPGTRLTVT.

The CDR3 DNA reads as TGTGCCAGCAGCCACGGACAGGGGAATATCTACGAGCAGTACTTC. Translating gives CASSHGQGNIYEQYF. This chain uses TRBV7-9 with TRBJ2-7; 9 nucleotides match TRBD1. Per the germline V gene, CDR1 is SEHNR and CDR2 is FQNEAQ (reference sequence). V gave up 5 bases and J gave up 3 bases; unmatched junction bases: 8. The CDR3 totals 15 residues.

This clonotype has a handful of counts. This chain joins TRBV10-3 and TRBJ2-2, with 11 nucleotides matching TRBD1. The V segment lost 4 bases and the J segment 7 bases; nucleotides outside the gene matches: 8. This CDR3 has 16 amino acids. Germline lookup yields CDR1 ENHRY and CDR2 SYGVKD. CDR3 sequence (DNA): TGTGCCATCAGTGCTCCCGGACAGGGGGCCGGCGGGGAGCTGTTTTTT. Translated: CAISAPGQGAGGELFF.

Regarding this clonotype: A much larger clone is a single base away; this may be a read error. The genes are TRBV12-3 or TRBV12-4 and TRBJ2-1; 7 bases agree with TRBD2. Trimming took 6 bases from V and 8 from J; bases not matched to a gene: 22. CDR3 length: 18 amino acids. DNA of the CDR3: TGTGCCAGCAGACCGGGACTAACGGGCATCCGAGGGCTCGATGAGCAGTTCTTC. It translates to CASRPGLTGIRGLDEQFF.

This clonotype was found many times. Here the CDR3 reads CASSYFRQGRQPQHF. The CDR3 nucleotides read TGTGCCAGCAGTTACTTTCGGCAGGGACGTCAGCCCCAGCATTTT. The chain uses TRBV6-2 or TRBV6-3 and TRBJ1-5, with a possible D match to TRBD1 (5 bases). CDR1 is MNHEY, CDR2 SVGEGT, per germline. V shed 1 base and J shed 6 bases, with 13 bases lying between them. The length of the CDR3 is 15 residues.

This chain links TRBV20-1 with TRBJ2-1, with no clear D. The V and J ends lost 7 bases and 5 bases respectively, with 15 bases between them. The CDR3 contains 13 residues. Germline CDR1 reads DFQATT; CDR2 reads SNEGSKA (reference sequence). The CDR3 coding sequence is TGCAGTGATAGGCGGCTTCTAGACAATGAGCAGTTCTTC. This encodes CSDRRLLDNEQFF.

This clonotype appeared many times. V is TRBV7-6 and J is TRBJ2-1; 11 bases agree with TRBD2. With 3 bases clipped from V and 5 bases from J, the junction kept 3 bases outside the gene matches. Germline values: CDR1 SGHVS, CDR2 FNYEAQ. The CDR3 spans 15 residues. In DNA, the CDR3 is TGTGCCAGCAGCTTGATAGCGGGAGGGGACAATGAGCAGTTCTTC. This sequence encodes CASSLIAGGDNEQFF.

This clonotype appeared many times. The genes are TRBV6-2 or TRBV6-3 and TRBJ1-1; D unresolved. Germline lookup yields CDR1 MNHEY and CDR2 SVGEGT. The length of the CDR3 is 12 residues. Trimming stripped 2 bases from V and 3 bases from J, with 4 bases between. In DNA form, the CDR3 reads TGTGCCAGCAGTTACCAGTACACTGAAGCTTTCTTT. This codes for CASSYQYTEAFF.

At least ten counts were recorded for this clonotype. V and J are TRBV6-1 and TRBJ2-7; no clear D gene. The V end was cut by 2 bases, the J end by 2 bases, with 13 bases between. The CDR3 runs 15 residues. CDR1 is MNHNS, CDR2 SASEGT, per germline. CDR3 amino acids: CASSETGRFTYEQYF. CDR3 in DNA: TGTGCCAGCAGTGAAACGGGTCGTTTTACCTACGAGCAGTACTTC.

For this clonotype: This clone may be a read error of a much larger clone one base away. The rearrangement uses TRBV29-1 and TRBJ1-1, with 7 positions matching TRBD1. The CDR3 totals 14 residues. Per germline, CDR1 SQVTM and CDR2 ANQGSEA. The chain's CDR3 is CNVEYRGGNTEAFF. In nucleotides, the CDR3 is TGCAACGTTGAGTACAGGGGAGGGAACACTGAAGCTTTCTTT.

This clonotype was detected many times. V usage is TRBV29-1 and J usage is TRBJ2-3, with TRBD1 matching over 7 bases. This CDR3 comprises 13 residues. Germline V gene sequence: CDR1 SQVTM, CDR2 ANQGSEA. The V and J ends lost 8 bases and 4 bases, in that order; junction bases with no gene match: 9. Here the CDR3 reads CSTRQGLADTQYF. The CDR3 nucleotides read TGCAGCACTAGACAGGGCCTGGCAGATACGCAGTATTTT.

This clonotype was counted many times. The genes are TRBV15 and TRBJ2-7; D unclear. This CDR3 region has 12 residues. Germline CDR1 and CDR2: LNHNV and YYDKDF (reference sequence). V was pared by 3 bases and J by 1 base, with 4 bases between. The CDR3: CATSRTSYEQYF. The CDR3 region has the DNA TGTGCCACCAGCAGGACGTCCTACGAGCAGTACTTC. The whole variable domain, filled in from reference TRBV15 and TRBJ2-7, reads DAMVIQNPRYQVTQFGKPVTLSCSQTLNHNVMYWYQQKSSQAPKLLFHYYDKDFNNEADTPDNFQSRRPNTSFCFLDIRSPGLGDTAMYLCATSRTSYEQYFGPGTRLTVT.

This chain uses TRBV7-9 with TRBJ2-7, with TRBD2 as a possible D gene (6 bases). V was cut by 6 bases and J by 2 bases, with 11 bases left in between. This CDR3 has 13 amino acids. Germline V gene data show CDR1 as SEHNR and CDR2 as FQNEAQ (reference sequence). This CDR3 is CASSPPSAYEQYF. CDR3 DNA: TGTGCCAGCAGTCCCCCTAGCGCCTACGAGCAGTACTTC.

This clonotype was recorded many times. The V gene is TRBV7-9, the J gene TRBJ2-1; 13 bases are shared with TRBD2. CDR3 length: 15 residues. Germline V lookup: CDR1 SEHNR, CDR2 FQNEAQ (reference sequence). The V gene end was trimmed by 5 bases and the J gene end by 8 bases; junction bases not matched to a gene: 6. Here the CDR3 reads CASSPRTSGSYEQFF. The CDR3 nucleotides are TGTGCCAGCAGCCCACGGACTAGCGGGAGCTATGAGCAGTTCTTC.